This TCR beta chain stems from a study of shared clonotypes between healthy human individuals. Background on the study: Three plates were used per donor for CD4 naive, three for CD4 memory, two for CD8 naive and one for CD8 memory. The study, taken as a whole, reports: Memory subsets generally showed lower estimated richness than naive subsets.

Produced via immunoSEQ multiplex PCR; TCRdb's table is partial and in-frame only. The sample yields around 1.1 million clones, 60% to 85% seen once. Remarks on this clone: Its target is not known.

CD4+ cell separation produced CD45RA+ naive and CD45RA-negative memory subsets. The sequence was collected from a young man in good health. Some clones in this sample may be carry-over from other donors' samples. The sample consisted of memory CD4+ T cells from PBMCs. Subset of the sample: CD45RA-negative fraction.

The CDR3 coding sequence is TGTGCCACCCAAATAGCGGGAGGGCCCTCTGAGACCCAGTACTTC. Amino acid sequence: CATQIAGGPSETQYF. The J gene is TRBJ2-5, the V gene TRBV6-1, with TRBD2 matching 11 bases. CDR1 and CDR2 from the germline V gene are MNHNS and SASEGT. Trimming took 10 bases from V and 5 from J; bases not matched to a gene: 12. CDR3 length: 15 amino acids.